The 25 T cell receptor beta chains presented below share a single source sample, sequenced in a study of beta chain features in type 1 diabetes. As every portion of the isolated RNA was reverse transcribed, the sequencing read expressed TCRB transcripts. This table comes from immunoSEQ multiplex PCR, and its TCRdb copy is limited to in-frame clones, with some not included. The data hold about 620,000 clones, with roughly a sixth observed a single time. Sequencing used naive CD4+ T cells from blood. These receptors were taken from a man in his late teens or twenties in good health.

The chain couples TRBV14 to TRBJ2-7; D perhaps matches TRBD1 (5 bases). Trimming stripped 4 bases from V and 6 bases from J, with 19 bases between. Per germline, CDR1 SGHDN and CDR2 FVKESK. The CDR3 spans 15 residues. The CDR3 sequence: CASSPTASPTSEQYF. Here the CDR3 DNA reads TGTGCCAGCAGCCCGACAGCCTCCCCCACCAGCGAGCAGTACTTC. The full variable domain, with the rest looked up from reference TRBV14 and TRBJ2-7, is EAGVTQFPSHSVIEKGQTVTLRCDPISGHDNLYWYRRVMGKEIKFLLHFVKESKQDESGMPNNRFLAERTGGTYSTLKVQPAELEDSGVYFCASSPTASPTSEQYFGPGTRLTVT.

The CDR3 DNA reads TGCGCCAGCAGCCAAGAGGGGGCCCCCTATAATTCACCCCTCCACTTT. Residues: CASSQEGAPYNSPLHF. This chain connects TRBV4-3 to TRBJ1-6; perhaps TRBD1 as D (6 bases). Per the germline V gene, CDR1 is LGHNA and CDR2 is YSLEER. The CDR3 is made up of 16 amino acids. Trimming removed 0 bases at V and 2 bases at J, with 8 bases between.

There are a few counts of this clone. V is TRBV18 and J is TRBJ2-3; 8 nucleotides align to TRBD1. With 2 bases clipped from V and 2 bases from J, the junction kept 3 bases outside the gene matches. This CDR3 is 15 amino acids long. The germline V gene has CDR1 KGHSH and CDR2 LQKENI. Written as DNA, the CDR3 is TGTGCCAGCTCACCAGTGACAGGGGCCACAGATACGCAGTATTTT. This translates into CASSPVTGATDTQYF.

The V gene is TRBV28, the J gene TRBJ2-7, with 9 bases lining up with TRBD2. CDR1 and CDR2 from the germline V gene are MDHEN and SYDVKM. This CDR3 is 15 amino acids long. V lost 0 bases, J lost 2 bases, and 2 bases stayed unmatched. Here the CDR3 reads CASSLWAGGPYEQYF. CDR3 nucleotide sequence: TGTGCCAGCAGTTTATGGGCGGGAGGGCCCTACGAGCAGTACTTC.

The J gene is TRBJ2-5, the V gene TRBV30; D perhaps matches TRBD1 (6 bases). With the DNA end fitting TRBJ2-7 better, the J assignment may be wrong. The germline V gene has CDR1 GTSNPN and CDR2 SVGIG (reference sequence). The CDR3 covers 14 residues. The CDR3 is CAWTTTGFGYEQYF. The CDR3 nucleotides are TGTGCCTGGACCACCACAGGGTTTGGCTACGAGCAGTACTTC.

In regard to this clone: Other nucleotide sequences in the sample specify the same CDR3. V gene TRBV6-5 combines with J gene TRBJ1-1; D is unclear. Between the trimmed V and J ends, which lost 3 bases and 2 bases, there was a span of 7 bases. The germline V gene encodes CDR1 MNHEY and CDR2 SVGAGI. The CDR3 is made up of 13 amino acids. This CDR3 reads CASSYQENTEAFF. The CDR3, as DNA: TGTGCCAGCAGTTATCAGGAAAACACTGAAGCTTTCTTT.

Concerning this clone: Other DNA sequences in the sample encode the same CDR3. The CDR3 DNA is TGTGCCAGCAGCTTTCATAGCAATCAGCCCCAGCATTTT. Its translation is CASSFHSNQPQHF. The chain couples TRBV7-2 to TRBJ1-5; no reliable D call. Germline V gives CDR1 SGHTA, CDR2 FQGNSA. The CDR3 spans 13 residues. The germline V and J ends were trimmed by 3 bases and 0 bases, with 3 bases remaining between them.

The chain is built from TRBV28 and TRBJ2-5, with D hard to call. V was clipped by 7 bases and J by 7 bases, with 22 bases between them. From germline, CDR1 is MDHEN and CDR2 SYDVKM. This CDR3 spans 15 amino acids. DNA of the CDR3: TGTGCCAGCACCGTTTTGGGGATGGAGTCACCGACCCAGTACTTC. Amino acid sequence: CASTVLGMESPTQYF.

The J gene is TRBJ1-1, the V gene TRBV7-9; D may be TRBD1 (6 bases). In germline, CDR1 is SEHNR, CDR2 FQNEAQ (reference sequence). V lost 1 base and J 2 bases, leaving 20 bases between the germline ends. The CDR3 contains 18 residues. CDR3: CASSLGAWGRRRNTEAFF. The CDR3 DNA reads as TGTGCCAGCAGCTTAGGAGCGTGGGGGCGCAGACGTAACACTGAAGCTTTCTTT.

This chain links TRBV18 with TRBJ2-5, with 7 bases fitting TRBD2. This CDR3 spans 15 amino acids. Trimming removed 3 bases from V and 5 bases from J; junction bases left unmatched: 9. CDR1 is KGHSH, CDR2 LQKENI, per germline. The CDR3 sequence: CASSPGVAGGETQYF. The CDR3 nucleotides read TGTGCCAGCTCACCCGGAGTAGCGGGCGGGGAGACCCAGTACTTC.

This clone has more than one count but fewer than ten. The chain has TRBV7-9 and TRBJ1-4; D unresolved. The CDR3 runs 14 residues. Trimming took off 1 base at V and 3 bases at J, with 6 bases between the two ends. The V gene's germline CDR1 is SEHNR and CDR2 FQNEAQ (reference sequence). Here the CDR3 reads CASSLGAANEKLFF. DNA of the CDR3: TGTGCCAGCAGCTTAGGGGCCGCTAATGAAAAACTGTTTTTT.

This clone turned up a few times. This rearrangement joins TRBV7-2 to TRBJ2-5; a weak D match, TRBD1 (5 bases). This CDR3 has 12 amino acids. Deletions cut 5 bases from V and 6 bases from J, with 10 bases between. Germline loops: CDR1 SGHTA, CDR2 FQGNSA. The CDR3: CASSLDRKTQYF. The DNA of the CDR3 is TGTGCCAGCAGCCTTGACAGAAAGACCCAGTACTTC.

This clone was found a few times. V usage is TRBV7-3 and J usage is TRBJ2-7; TRBD1 agrees at 8 bases. The CDR3 length is 14 residues. V trimming: 5 bases; J trimming: 5 bases; junction bases outside the gene matches: 8. CDR1 is SGHTA, CDR2 FQGTGA, per germline. DNA for the CDR3: TGTGCCAGCAGCCTAAGGGACAGGTCAGACGAGCAGTACTTC. Encoded protein: CASSLRDRSDEQYF.

In this sample, this clone turned up many times. The V gene is TRBV7-9, the J gene TRBJ1-4; no reliable D call. Between the trimmed V and J ends, which lost 2 bases and 5 bases, there was a span of 12 bases. The V gene's germline CDR1 is SEHNR and CDR2 FQNEAQ (reference sequence). The CDR3 is 15 residues long. Written as DNA, the CDR3 is TGTGCCAGCAGCTTAATGGGCCAGAGGAATGAAAAACTGTTTTTT. Its protein is CASSLMGQRNEKLFF.

The J gene is TRBJ2-1, the V gene TRBV20-1; possibly TRBD2 for D (6 bases). Germline lookup yields CDR1 DFQATT and CDR2 SNEGSKA (reference sequence). The V and J ends lost 7 bases and 9 bases respectively, with 13 bases between them. The CDR3 is 11 amino acids. CDR3 sequence: CSVYGGAEQFF. CDR3 coding DNA: TGCAGTGTGTACGGCGGGGCTGAGCAGTTCTTC.

This clone was seen a few times. The chain has TRBV19 and TRBJ1-2; TRBD1 is a possible D gene (6 bases). V gave up 7 bases and J gave up 4 bases, with 22 bases separating them. The CDR3 consists of 16 residues. Germline loops: CDR1 LNHDA, CDR2 SQIVND (reference sequence). CDR3 protein: CASTTSSRLGGYGYTF. DNA of the CDR3: TGTGCCAGTACTACCTCAAGTCGCCTAGGGGGCTATGGCTACACCTTC.

This clone was picked up a small number of times. This chain links TRBV7-9 with TRBJ1-1, with 7 bases identical to TRBD1. Trimming cost V 4 bases and J 1 base; bases outside gene matches: 6. The CDR3 consists of 15 residues. Germline loops: CDR1 SEHNR, CDR2 FQNEAQ (reference sequence). The CDR3 spells CASSSTWTGNTEAFF. The CDR3 DNA reads TGTGCCAGCAGCTCTACCTGGACAGGGAACACTGAAGCTTTCTTT. Complete variable domain (other parts from reference TRBV7-9 and TRBJ1-1): DTGVSQNPRHKITKRGQNVTFRCDPISEHNRLYWYRQTLGQGPEFLTYFQNEAQLEKSRLLSDRFSAERPKGSFSTLEIQRTEQGDSAMYLCASSSTWTGNTEAFFGQGTRLTVV.

This clone turned up a few times. J is TRBJ2-7 and V is TRBV10-3; 9 bases are a match to TRBD1. Germline values: CDR1 ENHRY, CDR2 SYGVKD. V dropped 7 bases and J dropped 3; count of bases not matched to a gene: 7. The CDR3 runs 14 residues. The DNA for the CDR3 is TGTGCCATCATCGAAGGACAGGGGTTCTACGAGCAGTACTTC. This codes for CAIIEGQGFYEQYF.

This clone was counted only a few times. This sequence joins TRBV28 and TRBJ2-4; D is unclear. There are 13 residues in the CDR3. The V and J ends lost 8 bases and 0 bases respectively, with 8 bases between them. In germline, CDR1 is MDHEN, CDR2 SYDVKM. Here the CDR3 reads CASWASAKNIQYF. CDR3 sequence (DNA): TGTGCCAGCTGGGCATCAGCCAAAAACATTCAGTACTTC.

This clone has a handful of counts. The chain uses TRBV15 and TRBJ2-7; TRBD1 matches 7 bases. The V gene end was trimmed by 0 bases and the J gene end by 1 base; junction bases not matched to a gene: 3. This CDR3 has 15 amino acids. Germline V CDR1 and CDR2: LNHNV, YYDKDF (reference sequence). The CDR3 loop reads CATSRDRTGSYEQYF. In DNA, the CDR3 is TGTGCCACCAGCAGAGATCGGACAGGTTCCTACGAGCAGTACTTC.

The V and J genes are TRBV4-2 and TRBJ1-5; 11 positions agree with TRBD1. The CDR3 contains 18 residues. V lost 0 bases and J lost 1; bases outside the gene matches: 5. Per germline, CDR1 LGHNA and CDR2 YNFKEQ. CDR3 nucleotide sequence: TGTGCCAGCAGCCAAGAAGGACAGGGGGCCAGAAGCAATCAGCCCCAGCATTTT. Translation gives CASSQEGQGARSNQPQHF.

This CDR3 reads CASSQTLAGADTQYF. CDR3 sequence (DNA): TGCGCCAGCAGCCAAACACTAGCGGGAGCAGATACGCAGTATTTT. This sequence joins TRBV4-1 and TRBJ2-3; 11 nucleotides align to TRBD2. Germline V gene lookup returns CDR1 MGHRA and CDR2 YSYEKL. This CDR3 is built from 15 residues. The trim removed 2 bases at V and 4 bases at J, leaving 2 bases unmatched.

This chain joins TRBV28 and TRBJ2-1, with 9 bases lining up with TRBD1. Germline V gene data show CDR1 as MDHEN and CDR2 as SYDVKM. V lost 5 bases and J lost 2; bases outside the gene matches: 4. This CDR3 has 15 amino acids. CDR3 DNA sequence: TGTGCCAGCAGTCTTGGACAGGGGACCTACAATGAGCAGTTCTTC. This sequence encodes CASSLGQGTYNEQFF. The full variable domain, its missing parts supplied by reference TRBV28 and TRBJ2-1, is DVKVTQSSRYLVKRTGEKVFLECVQDMDHENMFWYRQDPGLGLRLIYFSYDVKMKEKGDIPEGYSVSREKKERFSLILESASTNQTSMYLCASSLGQGTYNEQFFGPGTRLTVL.

This clone turned up a few times. The chain joins TRBV7-7 to TRBJ2-5, with 8 positions matching TRBD1. The V segment lost 3 bases and the J segment 7 bases; nucleotides outside the gene matches: 10. The germline CDR1 and CDR2 sequences are SSHAT and FNYEAQ (reference sequence). The CDR3 spans 15 residues. CDR3 coding DNA: TGTGCCAGCAGCTTGGACAGGGCGACCTCTAGGACCCAGTACTTC. It translates to CASSLDRATSRTQYF.

In the case of this clone: Other DNA sequences in the same sample also yield this CDR3. The chain uses TRBV7-2 and TRBJ2-2; 9 nucleotides line up with TRBD2. Germline assignment: CDR1 SGHTA and CDR2 FQGNSA. V shed 2 bases and J 5 bases; nucleotides not matched to a gene: 0. The length of the CDR3 is 14 residues. CDR3 loop: CASSLSGGTGELFF. The CDR3 region has the DNA TGTGCCAGCAGCTTAAGCGGGGGGACCGGGGAGCTGTTTTTT.